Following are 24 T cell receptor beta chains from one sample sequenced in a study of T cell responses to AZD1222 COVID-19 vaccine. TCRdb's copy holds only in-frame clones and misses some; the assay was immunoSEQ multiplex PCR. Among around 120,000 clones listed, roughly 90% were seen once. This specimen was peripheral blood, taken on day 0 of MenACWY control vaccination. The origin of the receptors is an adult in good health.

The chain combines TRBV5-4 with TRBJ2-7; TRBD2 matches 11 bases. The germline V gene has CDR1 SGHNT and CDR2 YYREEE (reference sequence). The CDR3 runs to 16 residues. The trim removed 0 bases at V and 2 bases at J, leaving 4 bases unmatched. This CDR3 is CASSLELAGATYEQYF. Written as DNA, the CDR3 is TGTGCCAGCAGCTTGGAACTAGCGGGAGCGACCTACGAGCAGTACTTC.

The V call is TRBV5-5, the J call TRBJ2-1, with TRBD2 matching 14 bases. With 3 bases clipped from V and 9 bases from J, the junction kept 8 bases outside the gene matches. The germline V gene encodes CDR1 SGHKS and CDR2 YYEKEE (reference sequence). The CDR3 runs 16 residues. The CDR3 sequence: CASSWTGTSGSFEQFF. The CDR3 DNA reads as TGTGCCAGCAGCTGGACCGGGACTAGCGGGAGTTTTGAGCAGTTCTTC.

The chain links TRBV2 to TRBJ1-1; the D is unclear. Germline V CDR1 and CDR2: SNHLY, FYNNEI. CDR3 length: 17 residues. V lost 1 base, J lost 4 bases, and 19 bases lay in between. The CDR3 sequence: CASSEERVFKGVTEAFF. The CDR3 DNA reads TGTGCCAGCAGTGAAGAAAGGGTTTTCAAAGGAGTCACTGAAGCTTTCTTT. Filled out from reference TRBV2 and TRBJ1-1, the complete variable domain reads EPEVTQTPSHQVTQMGQEVILRCVPISNHLYFYWYRQILGQKVEFLVSFYNNEISEKSEIFDDQFSVERPDGSNFTLKIRSTKLEDSAMYFCASSEERVFKGVTEAFFGQGTRLTVV.

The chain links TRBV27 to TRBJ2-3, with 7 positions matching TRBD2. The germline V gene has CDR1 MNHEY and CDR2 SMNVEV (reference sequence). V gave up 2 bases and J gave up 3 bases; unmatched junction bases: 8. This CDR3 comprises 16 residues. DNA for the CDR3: TGTGCCAGCAGTTTAGGCTGGGCGGGAGCTACAGATACGCAGTATTTT. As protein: CASSLGWAGATDTQYF.

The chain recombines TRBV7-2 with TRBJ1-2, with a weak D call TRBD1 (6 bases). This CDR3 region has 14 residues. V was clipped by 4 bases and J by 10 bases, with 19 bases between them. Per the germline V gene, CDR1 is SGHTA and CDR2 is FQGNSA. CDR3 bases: TGTGCCAGCAGCTACCTGACAGGCAGGTCGTTCTACACCTTC. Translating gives CASSYLTGRSFYTF. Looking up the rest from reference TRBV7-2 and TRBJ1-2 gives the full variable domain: GAGVSQSPSNKVTEKGKDVELRCDPISGHTALYWYRQSLGQGLEFLIYFQGNSAPDKSGLPSDRFSAERTGGSVSTLTIQRTQQEDSAVYLCASSYLTGRSFYTFGSGTRLTVV.

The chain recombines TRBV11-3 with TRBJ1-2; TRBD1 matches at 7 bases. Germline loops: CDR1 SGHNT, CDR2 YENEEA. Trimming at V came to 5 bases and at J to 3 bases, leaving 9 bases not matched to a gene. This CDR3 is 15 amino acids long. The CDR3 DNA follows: TGTGCCAGCAGCGTCTGGGACAGTAAAGACTATGGCTACACCTTC. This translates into CASSVWDSKDYGYTF.

In DNA form, the CDR3 reads TGTGCCACCAGTGATTTCGCAGGGGGCCCTCCCGGGGAGCTGTTTTTT. This sequence encodes CATSDFAGGPPGELFF. The gene calls are TRBV24-1 and TRBJ2-2; TRBD1 matches at 8 bases. J gave up 6 bases and V 1 base, and 6 bases lay outside the gene matches. The CDR3 loop spans 16 amino acids. Germline CDR1 is KGHDR and CDR2 is SFDVKD.

CDR3: CASRYLTSGYSYEQYF. Here the CDR3 DNA reads TGTGCCAGCAGATACTTGACTAGCGGATACTCCTACGAGCAGTACTTC. V is TRBV28 and J is TRBJ2-7; 9 bases map to TRBD2. V dropped 6 bases and J dropped 0; count of bases not matched to a gene: 9. The CDR3 totals 16 residues. Looked up from germline, CDR1 is MDHEN and CDR2 is SYDVKM.

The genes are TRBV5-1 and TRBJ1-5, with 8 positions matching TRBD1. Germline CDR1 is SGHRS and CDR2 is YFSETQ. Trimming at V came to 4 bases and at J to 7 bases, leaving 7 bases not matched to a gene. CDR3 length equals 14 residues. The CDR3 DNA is TGCGCCAGCAGCCCGGCAGGGGGCTACCAGCCCCAGCATTTT. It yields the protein CASSPAGGYQPQHF.

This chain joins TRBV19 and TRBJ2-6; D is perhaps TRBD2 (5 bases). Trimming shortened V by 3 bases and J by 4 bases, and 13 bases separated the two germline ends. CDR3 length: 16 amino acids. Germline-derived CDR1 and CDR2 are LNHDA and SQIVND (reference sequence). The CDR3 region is CASSISASRGANVLTF. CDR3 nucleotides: TGTGCCAGTAGTATTAGCGCCAGTAGAGGGGCCAACGTCCTGACTTTC.

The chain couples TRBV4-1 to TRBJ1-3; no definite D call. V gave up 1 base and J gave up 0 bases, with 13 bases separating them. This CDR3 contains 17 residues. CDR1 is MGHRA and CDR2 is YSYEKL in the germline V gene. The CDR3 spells CASSQVSSIFSGNTIYF. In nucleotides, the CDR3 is TGCGCCAGCAGCCAAGTGTCCTCGATTTTCTCTGGAAACACCATATATTTT.

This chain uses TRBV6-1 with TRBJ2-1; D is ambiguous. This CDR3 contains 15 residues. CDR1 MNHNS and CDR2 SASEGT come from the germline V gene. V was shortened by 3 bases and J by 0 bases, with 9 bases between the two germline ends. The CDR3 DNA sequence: TGTGCCAGCAGTGAGTTGTTTGGCTCCTACAATGAGCAGTTCTTC. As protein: CASSELFGSYNEQFF.

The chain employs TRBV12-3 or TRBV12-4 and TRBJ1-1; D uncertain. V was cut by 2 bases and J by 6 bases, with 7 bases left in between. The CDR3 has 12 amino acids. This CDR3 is CASSLSLAEAFF. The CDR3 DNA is TGTGCCAGCAGTTTATCGCTCGCTGAAGCTTTCTTT.

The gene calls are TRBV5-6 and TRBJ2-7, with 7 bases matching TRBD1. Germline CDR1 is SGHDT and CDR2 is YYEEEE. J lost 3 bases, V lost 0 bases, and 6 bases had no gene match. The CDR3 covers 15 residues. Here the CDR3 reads CASSLGDSRFYEQYF. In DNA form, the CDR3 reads TGTGCCAGCAGCTTGGGGGACAGTCGGTTCTACGAGCAGTACTTC.

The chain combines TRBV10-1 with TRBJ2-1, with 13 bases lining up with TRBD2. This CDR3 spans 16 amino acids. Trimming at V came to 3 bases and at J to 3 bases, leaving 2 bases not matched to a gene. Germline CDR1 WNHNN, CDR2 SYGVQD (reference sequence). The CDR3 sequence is CASSDRTSGSYNEQFF. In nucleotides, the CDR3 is TGCGCCAGCAGTGACCGGACTAGCGGGAGCTACAATGAGCAGTTCTTC.

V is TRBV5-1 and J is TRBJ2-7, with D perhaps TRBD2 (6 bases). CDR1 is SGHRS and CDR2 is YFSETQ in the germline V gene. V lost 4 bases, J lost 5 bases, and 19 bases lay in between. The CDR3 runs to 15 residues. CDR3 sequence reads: CASSTTSGVVNEQYF. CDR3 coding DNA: TGCGCCAGCAGCACCACCTCGGGGGTGGTCAACGAGCAGTACTTC. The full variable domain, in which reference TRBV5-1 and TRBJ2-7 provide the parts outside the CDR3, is KAGVTQTPRYLIKTRGQQVTLSCSPISGHRSVSWYQQTPGQGLQFLFEYFSETQRNKGNFPGRFSGRQFSNSRSEMNVSTLELGDSALYLCASSTTSGVVNEQYFGPGTRLTVT.

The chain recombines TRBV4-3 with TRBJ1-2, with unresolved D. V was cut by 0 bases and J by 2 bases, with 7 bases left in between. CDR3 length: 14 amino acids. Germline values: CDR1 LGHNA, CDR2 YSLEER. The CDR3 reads CASSQDLINYGYTF. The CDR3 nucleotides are TGCGCCAGCAGCCAAGATCTGATCAACTATGGCTACACCTTC.

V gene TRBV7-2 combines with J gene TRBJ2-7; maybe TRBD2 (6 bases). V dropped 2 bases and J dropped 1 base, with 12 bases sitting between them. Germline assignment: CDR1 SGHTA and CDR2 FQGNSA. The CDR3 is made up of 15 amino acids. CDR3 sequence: CASSLRGGLSYEQYF. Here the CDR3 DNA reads TGTGCCAGCAGCTTAAGAGGAGGGCTATCCTACGAGCAGTACTTC. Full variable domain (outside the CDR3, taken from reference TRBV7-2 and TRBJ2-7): GAGVSQSPSNKVTEKGKDVELRCDPISGHTALYWYRQSLGQGLEFLIYFQGNSAPDKSGLPSDRFSAERTGGSVSTLTIQRTQQEDSAVYLCASSLRGGLSYEQYFGPGTRLTVT.

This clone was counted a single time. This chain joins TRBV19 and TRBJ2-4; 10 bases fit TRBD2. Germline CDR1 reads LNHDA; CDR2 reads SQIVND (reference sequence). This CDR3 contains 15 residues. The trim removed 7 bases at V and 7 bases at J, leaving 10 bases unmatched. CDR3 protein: CASTPWGSGGNIQYF. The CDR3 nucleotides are TGTGCCAGTACCCCATGGGGTAGCGGGGGGAACATTCAGTACTTC.

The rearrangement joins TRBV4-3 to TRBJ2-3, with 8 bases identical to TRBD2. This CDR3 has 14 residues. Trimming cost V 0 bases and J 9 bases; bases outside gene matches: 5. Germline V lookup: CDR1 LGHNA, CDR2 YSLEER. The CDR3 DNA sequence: TGCGCCAGCAGCCAAGATCCGGCTAGCGGGACGCAGTATTTT. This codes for CASSQDPASGTQYF.

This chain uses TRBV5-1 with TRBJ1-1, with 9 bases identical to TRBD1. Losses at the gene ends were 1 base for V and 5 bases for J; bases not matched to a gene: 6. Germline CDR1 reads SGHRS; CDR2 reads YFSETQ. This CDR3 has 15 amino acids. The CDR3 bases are TGCGCCAGCAGCTTGAACAGGGGGCCGAGGACTGAAGCTTTCTTT. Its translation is CASSLNRGPRTEAFF.

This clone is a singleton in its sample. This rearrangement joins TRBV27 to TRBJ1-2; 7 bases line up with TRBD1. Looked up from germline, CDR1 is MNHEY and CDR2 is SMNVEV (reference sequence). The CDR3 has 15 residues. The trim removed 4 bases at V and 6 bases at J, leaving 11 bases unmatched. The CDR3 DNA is TGTGCCAGCAGTTCCTTATCGACAGGGAACCATGGCTACACCTTC. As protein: CASSSLSTGNHGYTF.

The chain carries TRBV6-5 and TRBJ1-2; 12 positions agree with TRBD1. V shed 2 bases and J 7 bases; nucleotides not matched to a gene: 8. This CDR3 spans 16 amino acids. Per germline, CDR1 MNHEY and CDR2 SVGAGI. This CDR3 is CASSYPPGTGGGGYTF. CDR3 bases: TGTGCCAGCAGTTACCCCCCCGGGACAGGGGGCGGTGGCTACACCTTC.

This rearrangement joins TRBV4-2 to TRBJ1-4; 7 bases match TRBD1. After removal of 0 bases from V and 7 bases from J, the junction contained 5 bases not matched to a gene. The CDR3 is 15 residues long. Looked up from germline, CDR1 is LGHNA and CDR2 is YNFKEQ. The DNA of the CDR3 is TGTGCCAGCAGCCAAGAGGGCGGGACAGCTGAAAAACTGTTTTTT. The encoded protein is CASSQEGGTAEKLFF.